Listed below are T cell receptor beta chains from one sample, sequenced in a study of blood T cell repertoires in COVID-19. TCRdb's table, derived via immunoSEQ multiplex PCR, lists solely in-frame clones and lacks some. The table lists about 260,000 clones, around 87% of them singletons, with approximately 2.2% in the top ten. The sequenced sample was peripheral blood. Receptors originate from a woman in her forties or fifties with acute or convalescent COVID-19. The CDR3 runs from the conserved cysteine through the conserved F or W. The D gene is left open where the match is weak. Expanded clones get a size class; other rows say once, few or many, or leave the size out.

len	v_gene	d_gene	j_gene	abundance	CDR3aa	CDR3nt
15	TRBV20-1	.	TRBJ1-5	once	CSASFQGMGNQPQHF	TGCAGTGCTAGTTTCCAGGGTATGGGCAATCAGCCCCAGCATTTT
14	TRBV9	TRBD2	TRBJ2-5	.	CASSSAGGLETQYF	TGTGCCAGCAGCTCAGCCGGGGGGTTGGAGACCCAGTACTTC
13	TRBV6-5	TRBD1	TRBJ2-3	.	CASLRGRLDTQYF	TGTGCCAGCCTCAGGGGGCGGTTAGATACGCAGTATTTT
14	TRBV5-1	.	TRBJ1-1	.	CASSLVAGDTEAFF	TGCGCCAGCAGCTTGGTGGCAGGGGACACTGAAGCTTTCTTT
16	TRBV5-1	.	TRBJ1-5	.	CASSLAPGDNSQPQHF	TGCGCCAGCAGCTTGGCCCCGGGAGATAATAGCCAGCCCCAGCATTTT
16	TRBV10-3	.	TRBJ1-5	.	CAISERAGDSNQPQHF	TGTGCCATCAGTGAGAGGGCAGGGGATAGCAATCAGCCCCAGCATTTT
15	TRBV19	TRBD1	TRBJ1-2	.	CASSIALTGGYGYTF	TGTGCCAGTAGTATAGCCCTAACAGGGGGCTATGGCTACACCTTC
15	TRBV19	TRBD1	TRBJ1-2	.	CASSYLGQGAGGYTF	TGTGCCAGTAGCTATCTGGGACAGGGGGCTGGTGGCTACACCTTC
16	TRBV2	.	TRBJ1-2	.	CASSDETYRETYGYTF	TGTGCCAGCAGCGACGAGACATACAGGGAGACCTATGGCTACACCTTC
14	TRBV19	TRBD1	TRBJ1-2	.	CASSIAQGASGYTF	TGTGCCAGTAGTATCGCACAGGGGGCTTCTGGCTACACCTTC
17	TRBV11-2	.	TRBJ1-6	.	CASRPTRGGRYNSPLHF	TGTGCCAGCAGACCTACCCGAGGAGGCCGCTATAATTCACCCCTCCACTTT
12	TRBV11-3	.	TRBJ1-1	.	CASSSGDTEAFF	TGTGCCAGCAGCAGTGGAGACACTGAAGCTTTCTTT
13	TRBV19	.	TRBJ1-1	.	CASSFRGNTEAFF	TGTGCCAGTAGTTTTCGAGGGAACACTGAAGCTTTCTTT
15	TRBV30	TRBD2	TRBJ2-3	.	CAWSGLAGWGGMQYF	TGTGCCTGGAGTGGGCTAGCGGGATGGGGGGGTATGCAGTATTTT
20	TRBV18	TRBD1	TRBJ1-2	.	CASSPTGSVVRDSLNYGYTF	TGTGCCAGCTCACCCACCGGGTCGGTCGTCCGGGACAGCCTTAACTATGGCTACACCTTC
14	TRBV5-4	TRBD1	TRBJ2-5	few	CASSAGTGRKTQYF	TGTGCCAGCAGCGCCGGGACAGGGCGAAAGACCCAGTACTTC
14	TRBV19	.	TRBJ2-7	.	CASSMGQTVDEQYF	TGTGCCAGTAGTATGGGCCAAACCGTCGACGAGCAGTACTTC
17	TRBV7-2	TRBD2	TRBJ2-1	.	CASSLGLLAGGSDEQFF	TGTGCCAGCAGCTTAGGATTACTAGCGGGAGGGTCCGATGAGCAGTTCTTC
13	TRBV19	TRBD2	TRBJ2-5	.	CSARTSGEETQYF	TGTTCCGCGAGGACTAGCGGGGAAGAGACCCAGTACTTC
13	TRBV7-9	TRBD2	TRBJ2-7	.	CASSPGLAGEQYF	TGTGCCAGCAGCCCAGGACTAGCAGGGGAGCAGTACTTC
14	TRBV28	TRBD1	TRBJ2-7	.	CASSLLGGQGEQYF	TGTGCCAGCAGTTTATTAGGGGGACAGGGCGAGCAGTACTTC
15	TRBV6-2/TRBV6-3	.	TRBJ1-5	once	CASSYLQGSSQPQHF	TGTGCCAGCAGTTATTTGCAGGGATCGTCTCAGCCCCAGCATTTT
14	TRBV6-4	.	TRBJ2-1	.	CASSVDSSYNEQFF	TGTGCCAGCAGTGTTGACAGCTCCTACAATGAGCAGTTCTTC
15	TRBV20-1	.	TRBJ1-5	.	CSASIGGYFNQPQHF	TGCAGTGCTAGTATCGGCGGCTATTTTAATCAGCCCCAGCATTTT
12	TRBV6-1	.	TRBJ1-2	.	CASSELQYGYTF	TGTGCCAGCAGTGAGTTACAGTATGGCTACACCTTC
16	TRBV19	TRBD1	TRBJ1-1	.	CASSPKPTGVDTEAFF	TGTGCCAGTAGTCCGAAGCCGACAGGGGTGGACACTGAAGCTTTCTTT
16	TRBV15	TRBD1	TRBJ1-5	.	CATDPAFGTGNQPQHF	TGTGCCACCGACCCCGCTTTCGGGACAGGGAATCAGCCCCAGCATTTT
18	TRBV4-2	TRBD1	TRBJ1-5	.	CASSQVLRGPSGNQPQHF	TGTGCCAGCAGCCAAGTTTTGAGGGGGCCTTCTGGTAATCAGCCCCAGCATTTT
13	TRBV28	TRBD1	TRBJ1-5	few	CASSHRGGQPQHF	TGTGCCAGCAGCCACAGGGGTGGTCAGCCCCAGCATTTT
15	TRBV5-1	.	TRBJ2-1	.	CASSLAGGTYNEQFF	TGCGCCAGCAGCTTGGCCGGCGGAACCTACAATGAGCAGTTCTTC
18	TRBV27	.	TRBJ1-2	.	CASSSRASLPYVNYGYTF	TGTGCCAGCAGTTCCAGGGCCAGCCTGCCTTATGTTAACTATGGCTACACCTTC
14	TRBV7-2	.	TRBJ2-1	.	CASSLASPYNEQFF	TGTGCCAGCAGCTTAGCATCCCCATACAATGAGCAGTTCTTC
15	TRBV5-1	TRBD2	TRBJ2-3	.	CASSFSGRAADTQYF	TGCGCCAGCAGCTTTAGCGGGAGAGCCGCGGATACGCAGTATTTT
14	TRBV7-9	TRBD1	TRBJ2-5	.	CASSSQGVGETQYF	TGTGCCAGCAGCTCACAGGGGGTTGGGGAGACCCAGTACTTC
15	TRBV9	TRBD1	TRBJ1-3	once	CASSPGTGSGNTIYF	TGTGCCAGCAGCCCCGGGACAGGCTCAGGAAACACCATATATTTT
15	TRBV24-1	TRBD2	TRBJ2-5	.	CATSEPGGYQETQYF	TGTGCCACCAGTGAGCCCGGGGGGTACCAAGAGACCCAGTACTTC
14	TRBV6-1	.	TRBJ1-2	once	CASSESTGTYGYTF	TGTGCCAGCAGTGAATCCACAGGGACCTATGGCTACACCTTC
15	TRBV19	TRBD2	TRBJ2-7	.	CASSLTSGSSYEQYF	TGTGCCAGTAGTTTGACTAGCGGGAGCTCCTACGAGCAGTACTTC
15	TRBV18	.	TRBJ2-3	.	CASSPQETSTDTQYF	TGTGCCAGCTCACCACAGGAGACTAGCACAGATACGCAGTATTTT
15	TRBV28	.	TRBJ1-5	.	CASSWAGDSNQPQHF	TGTGCCAGCAGTTGGGCAGGGGATAGCAATCAGCCCCAGCATTTT
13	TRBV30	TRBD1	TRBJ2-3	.	CACCGTGTDTQYF	TGTGCCTGCTGTGGGACAGGCACAGATACGCAGTATTTT
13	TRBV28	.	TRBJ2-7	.	CASSAGFYYEQYF	TGTGCCAGCAGTGCAGGGTTCTACTACGAGCAGTACTTC
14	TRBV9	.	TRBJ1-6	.	CASSTEFYNSPLHF	TGTGCCAGTTCGACAGAGTTCTATAATTCACCCCTCCACTTT
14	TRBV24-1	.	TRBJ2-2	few	CATSDAGNTGELFF	TGTGCCACCAGTGATGCAGGTAACACCGGGGAGCTGTTTTTT
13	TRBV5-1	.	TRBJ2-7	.	CASGDYNGAEQYF	TGCGCCAGCGGAGACTACAACGGAGCCGAGCAGTACTTC
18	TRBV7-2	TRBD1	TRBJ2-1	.	CASSLWGTGESSYNEQFF	TGTGCCAGCAGCTTATGGGGAACAGGGGAATCCTCCTACAATGAGCAGTTCTTC
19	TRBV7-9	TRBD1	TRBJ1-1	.	CASSLPSSRGQRMNTEAFF	TGTGCCAGCAGCCTCCCGAGCTCTCGGGGACAGCGCATGAACACTGAAGCTTTCTTT
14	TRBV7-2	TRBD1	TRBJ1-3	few	CASSPRTGWDTIYF	TGTGCCAGCAGCCCTCGGACAGGGTGGGACACCATATATTTT
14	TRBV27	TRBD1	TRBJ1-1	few	CASSVDREDTEAFF	TGTGCCAGCAGTGTGGACAGGGAGGACACTGAAGCTTTCTTT
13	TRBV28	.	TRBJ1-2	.	CATATANLYGYTF	TGTGCCACCGCGACAGCAAACCTCTATGGCTACACCTTC
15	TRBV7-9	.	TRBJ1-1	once	CASSLASGGITEAFF	TGTGCCAGCAGCTTAGCGTCGGGGGGAATCACTGAAGCTTTCTTT
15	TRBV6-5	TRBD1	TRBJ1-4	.	CASSTQTGGYEKLFF	TGTGCCAGCAGTACCCAGACAGGGGGGTATGAAAAACTGTTTTTT
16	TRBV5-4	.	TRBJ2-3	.	CASSLDRYGNTDTQYF	TGTGCCAGCAGCTTGGATCGGTACGGGAACACAGATACGCAGTATTTT
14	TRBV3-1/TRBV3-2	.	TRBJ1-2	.	CASSQAGATYGYTF	TGTGCCAGCAGCCAAGCAGGGGCGACTTATGGCTACACCTTC